The 2 T cell receptor beta chains in this list originate from one sample, sequenced in a study of OX40 agonist ivuxolimab in advanced cancers. Assay used: immunoSEQ multiplex PCR; TCRdb lists only in-frame clones, some missing. The sample yields more than 30,000 clones, about 87% seen once. Material: CD4+ or CD8+ T cells sorted from blood, obtained in a trial of the OX40 agonist ivuxolimab. The receptors were sampled from an adult with an advanced solid tumor such as melanoma, head and neck, liver or kidney cancer.

V gene TRBV29-1 combines with J gene TRBJ1-5, with D possibly matching TRBD1 (6 bases). The ends were cut back, 5 bases at V and 3 bases at J, with 11 bases in the middle. Germline lookup yields CDR1 SQVTM and CDR2 ANQGSEA. The CDR3 totals 13 residues. The CDR3 nucleotides are TGCAGCGTTAGGGGGGGGATCAATCAGCCCCAGCATTTT. Protein product: CSVRGGINQPQHF. Variable domain in full (rest from reference TRBV29-1 and TRBJ1-5): SAVISQKPSRDICQRGTSLTIQCQVDSQVTMMFWYRQQPGQSLTLIATANQGSEATYESGFVIDKFPISRPNLTFSTLTVSNMSPEDSSIYLCSVRGGINQPQHFGDGTRLSIL.

This chain uses TRBV18 with TRBJ2-5; D ambiguous. Germline CDR1 and CDR2: KGHSH and LQKENI. This CDR3 region has 13 residues. V was trimmed by 0 bases and J by 5 bases, leaving 7 bases between them. The CDR3 region is CASSPPPGETQYF. The DNA for the CDR3 is TGTGCCAGCTCACCACCGCCTGGGGAGACCCAGTACTTC.